This T cell receptor beta chain comes out of a study of blood T cell repertoires in COVID-19. The wider study: COVID-19 samples collected from the United States, Italy and Spain covered acute and convalescent phases.

The CDR3 has 13 residues. Per the germline V gene, CDR1 is SGHDN and CDR2 is FVKESK. The V end lost 4 bases, the J end lost 7 bases, and 11 bases lay between the germline ends. The data were produced by immunoSEQ multiplex PCR, yet TCRdb's version contains in-frame clones alone and is incomplete. The data contain approximately 53,000 clones, roughly four fifths of them singletons. The receptor comes from a woman aged 55-69 years with acute or convalescent COVID-19. The chain links TRBV14 to TRBJ2-1; D is unclear. The sequenced sample consisted of peripheral blood. DNA for the CDR3: TGTGCCAGCAGCCCCTATACGTATAATGAGCAGTTCTTC. Amino acids: CASSPYTYNEQFF.